This T cell receptor (beta chain) was recorded in a study of blood T cell repertoires in COVID-19. Study-wide background: Collection of acute and convalescent COVID-19 samples took place in the United States, Italy and Spain. Nucleic acid was either cDNA or gDNA, and it came from T cells, B-cell-depleted T cells, or PBMCs.

In the original workflow: Reference gene primer amplification gave nucleated cell count estimates. Assay: immunoSEQ multiplex PCR; the TCRdb copy retains only in-frame clones and omits some. V and J calls and clone size are copied from that table; D and trimming were computed from the DNA. Of about 120,000 clones in the sample, approximately 89% are singletons; the top ten hold approximately 5%. V was cut by 10 bases and J by 0 bases, with 13 bases left in between. Germline assignment: CDR1 MNHEY and CDR2 SMNVEV (reference sequence). The length of the CDR3 is 13 residues. Seattle cases were enrolled at active infection and followed longitudinally.

This receptor was identified in a woman aged 55-69 years with COVID-19, enrolled during active disease. The chain uses TRBV27 and TRBJ2-7; D not certain. Specimen: peripheral blood. CDR3 coding DNA: TGTGCCACCTTTTCGACGGGCTCCTACGAGCAGTACTTC. Amino acid sequence: CATFSTGSYEQYF.